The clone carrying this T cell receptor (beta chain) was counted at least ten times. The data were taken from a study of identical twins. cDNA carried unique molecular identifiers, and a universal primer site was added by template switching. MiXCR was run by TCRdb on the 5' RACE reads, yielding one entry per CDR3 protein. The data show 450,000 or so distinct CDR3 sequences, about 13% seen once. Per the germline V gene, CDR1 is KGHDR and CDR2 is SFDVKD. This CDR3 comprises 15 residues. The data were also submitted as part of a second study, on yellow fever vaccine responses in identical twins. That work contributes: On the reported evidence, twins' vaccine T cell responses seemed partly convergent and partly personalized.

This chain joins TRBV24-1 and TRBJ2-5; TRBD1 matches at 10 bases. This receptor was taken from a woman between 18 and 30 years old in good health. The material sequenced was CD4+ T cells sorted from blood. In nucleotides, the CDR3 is TGTGCGACAGGTTCAGACAGGGGGCTGTTAGAGACCCAGTACTTC. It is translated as CATGSDRGLLETQYF.